This TCR beta chain was sequenced for a study of T cell responses to AZD1222 COVID-19 vaccine. Study outcomes and limitations: Sampling that yielded the repertoires occurred only after the peak T cell response.

On this clone itself: The antigen remains unidentified.

Produced via immunoSEQ multiplex PCR; TCRdb's table is partial and in-frame only. The repertoire holds 130,000 or so clones, with roughly 86% as singletons. The CDR3 length is 12 residues. The V gene lost 7 bases and the J gene lost 2 bases, with 9 bases spanning the gap. Germline CDR1 is SQVTM and CDR2 is ANQGSEA. The chain joins TRBV29-1 to TRBJ2-1; TRBD2 might be the D (6 bases). The TCR was taken from an adult who received the AZD1222 COVID-19 vaccine. The source material was peripheral blood, sampled 28 days after the second AZD1222 dose. The CDR3 reads CSAGETYNEQFF. The CDR3 DNA is TGCAGCGCGGGGGAGACCTACAATGAGCAGTTCTTC.